A single sample gave rise to the 16 T cell receptor beta chains below, sequenced in a study of cytomegalovirus exposure and HLA in healthy donors. The primer mix had 60 Vbeta and 13 Jbeta primers. Here immunoSEQ multiplex PCR was the method, and the copy in TCRdb shows in-frame clones only, minus some. Counted here are over 110,000 clones, about 80% occurring once; the ten biggest clones make up over 1%. Sequencing input: PBMCs. The receptors were gathered from a male donor in good health and CMV-seropositive.

This rearrangement joins TRBV5-1 to TRBJ2-1; D is ambiguous. With 1 base removed from V and 8 bases from J, the gap between germline ends came to 7 bases. Germline CDR1 and CDR2: SGHRS and YFSETQ. CDR3 length: 12 amino acids. CDR3 sequence: CASSLSEYEQFF. The CDR3 nucleotides are TGCGCCAGCAGCTTGAGTGAGTATGAGCAGTTCTTC.

The chain has TRBV7-2 and TRBJ1-2; a weak D match, TRBD1 (6 bases). Germline CDR1 and CDR2: SGHTA and FQGNSA. The V gene lost 4 bases and the J gene lost 8 bases, with 17 bases spanning the gap. This CDR3 is built from 14 residues. DNA of the CDR3: TGTGCCAGCAGCTCCGGCAGGGGCCACGGGGGCTACACCTTC. Residues: CASSSGRGHGGYTF.

The V call is TRBV19, the J call TRBJ1-5; a weak D match, TRBD1 (5 bases). Germline V gene sequence: CDR1 LNHDA, CDR2 SQIVND (reference sequence). CDR3 length: 15 amino acids. V gave up 7 bases and J gave up 0 bases, with 13 bases separating them. The DNA of the CDR3 is TGTGCCAGTACCAGAAGACAGAATAGCAATCAGCCCCAGCATTTT. This encodes CASTRRQNSNQPQHF.

The CDR3 spells CASSYGLAGDTQYF. CDR3 bases: TGTGCCAGCAGCTACGGACTAGCGGGAGATACGCAGTATTTT. This chain uses TRBV7-3 with TRBJ2-3; TRBD2 matches at 11 bases. Trimming took 4 bases from V and 5 from J; bases not matched to a gene: 2. Per the germline V gene, CDR1 is SGHTA and CDR2 is FQGTGA. The CDR3 is made up of 14 amino acids.

This clone was counted a single time. The chain has TRBV7-9 and TRBJ2-1, with a possible D match to TRBD2 (5 bases). Germline-derived CDR1 and CDR2 are SEHNR and FQNEAQ (reference sequence). The V end was cut by 4 bases, the J end by 0 bases, with 22 bases between. The CDR3 loop spans 19 amino acids. The CDR3 reads CASSSPVSSPGSSYNEQFF. CDR3 nucleotides: TGTGCCAGCAGCTCCCCGGTTTCTAGCCCGGGGAGCTCCTACAATGAGCAGTTCTTC.

The chain recombines TRBV4-1 with TRBJ1-2; D is possibly TRBD1 (6 bases). This CDR3 has 16 amino acids. Germline V gene lookup returns CDR1 MGHRA and CDR2 YSYEKL. V was shortened by 0 bases and J by 4 bases, with 15 bases between the two germline ends. CDR3 coding DNA: TGCGCCAGCAGCCAAGAAGGGGGGGCGATAAGCTATGGCTACACCTTC. As protein: CASSQEGGAISYGYTF.

A single count supports this clone. This CDR3 is CSVEVAGSDVQFF. CDR3 DNA: TGCAGCGTTGAAGTAGCGGGTTCCGATGTTCAGTTCTTC. V is TRBV29-1 and J is TRBJ2-1; 7 bases match TRBD2. V lost 1 base and J lost 13; bases outside the gene matches: 10. Germline V gives CDR1 SQVTM, CDR2 ANQGSEA. The CDR3 has 13 amino acids.

V and J are TRBV18 and TRBJ2-7; D uncertain. CDR3 length: 13 residues. The V gene's germline CDR1 is KGHSH and CDR2 LQKENI. V lost 4 bases to trimming and J lost 0 bases, with 7 bases between them. CDR3 protein: CASSLGSSYEQYF. DNA for the CDR3: TGTGCCAGCTCACTGGGCAGCTCCTACGAGCAGTACTTC.

This chain joins TRBV7-6 and TRBJ1-5; 10 bases align to TRBD1. Germline values: CDR1 SGHVS, CDR2 FNYEAQ. The CDR3 is 15 amino acids. The V gene end was trimmed by 5 bases and the J gene end by 5 bases; junction bases not matched to a gene: 6. CDR3 in DNA: TGTGCCAGCAGCGTAGGACAGGGGGTCCATCAGCCCCAGCATTTT. Encoded protein: CASSVGQGVHQPQHF.

The V and J genes are TRBV2 and TRBJ2-7; 9 bases are a match to TRBD1. CDR1 is SNHLY, CDR2 FYNNEI, per germline. Unmatched junction bases numbered 5, after V lost 7 bases and J lost 1 base. The CDR3 has 14 residues. The CDR3 loop is CASIAGTGSYEQYF. The CDR3 nucleotides are TGTGCCAGCATTGCCGGGACAGGGTCCTACGAGCAGTACTTC.

The chain recombines TRBV4-3 with TRBJ2-1; tentative D call: TRBD2 (5 bases). Germline lookup yields CDR1 LGHNA and CDR2 YSLEER. There are 15 residues in the CDR3. V dropped 2 bases and J dropped 7 bases, with 15 bases sitting between them. The CDR3 region is CASSQFFAGQNEQFF. CDR3 sequence (DNA): TGCGCCAGCAGCCAATTCTTTGCGGGCCAGAATGAGCAGTTCTTC.

The chain joins TRBV13 to TRBJ2-2; 8 bases match TRBD2. CDR1 is PRHDT, CDR2 FYEKMQ, per germline (reference sequence). This CDR3 comprises 17 residues. V shed 5 bases, J shed 0 bases, and the junction held 8 bases outside the gene matches. The CDR3 sequence is CASSLGLAHSNTGELFF. The CDR3 nucleotides are TGTGCCAGCAGCCTCGGACTAGCTCACTCGAACACCGGGGAGCTGTTTTTT.

The V gene is TRBV7-2, the J gene TRBJ1-6; TRBD1 might be the D (6 bases). The CDR3 length is 16 residues. The germline V gene encodes CDR1 SGHTA and CDR2 FQGNSA. Trimming stripped 1 base from V and 9 bases from J, with 16 bases between. CDR3: CASSLVYLTGVSPLHF. The CDR3 region has the DNA TGTGCCAGCAGCTTAGTGTACCTGACAGGCGTTTCACCCCTCCACTTT.

The gene calls are TRBV5-8 and TRBJ2-7; TRBD1 agrees at 8 bases. V shed 2 bases and J 3 bases; nucleotides not matched to a gene: 4. CDR3 length: 14 residues. The V gene's germline CDR1 is SGHTS and CDR2 YDEGEE. The CDR3: CASSFRQGSYEQYF. The CDR3 bases are TGTGCCAGCAGCTTTAGACAGGGGAGCTACGAGCAGTACTTC. Combining the CDR3 with reference TRBV5-8 and TRBJ2-7 gives the whole variable domain EAGVTQSPTHLIKTRGQQATLRCSPISGHTSVYWYQQALGLGLQFLLWYDEGEERNRGNFPPRFSGRQFPNYSSELNVNALELEDSALYLCASSFRQGSYEQYFGPGTRLTVT.

This clone showed up just a few times. CDR3 nucleotide sequence: TGCGCCAGCAGCTCGACTAGCGGGGGGGACAATGAGCAGTTCTTC. This sequence encodes CASSSTSGGDNEQFF. The V call is TRBV4-1, the J call TRBJ2-1, with 14 nucleotides matching TRBD2. This CDR3 has 15 residues. V dropped 5 bases and J dropped 5; count of bases not matched to a gene: 2. Germline V lookup: CDR1 MGHRA, CDR2 YSYEKL.

The chain links TRBV4-2 to TRBJ1-4; D gene ambiguous. Germline values: CDR1 LGHNA, CDR2 YNFKEQ. Trimming removed 1 base at V and 5 bases at J, with 14 bases between. The CDR3 totals 16 residues. CDR3 in amino acids: CASSQGERHSNEKLFF. In nucleotides, the CDR3 is TGTGCCAGCAGCCAAGGCGAGCGCCACTCAAATGAAAAACTGTTTTTT.